This T cell receptor (beta chain) is drawn from a study of identical twins (dated by TCRdb to about 2016). The study in broad terms: The study deep-sequenced TCR alpha and beta repertoires from monozygotic twins, unrelated adults of various ages and cord blood to test whether fetal clonotypes persist. To rule out contamination, replicate twin experiments were performed at different times with different library preparation protocols. Study-wide conclusions, independent of this receptor: Out-of-frame TCR alpha sharing in monozygotic twins was systematically underestimated by recombination models, whereas sharing between unrelated individuals was in agreement with the recombination models. Because the same donors could not be followed over many years, conclusions were based on cross-sectional statistical analysis. In beta out-of-frame sequences, excess twin sharing was weaker, because having fewer shared sequences lowered the signal-to-noise ratio. Zero-insertion analyses could be partly confounded by invariant T cells such as MAIT and iNKT, although diverse VJ usage argued against such confounding for most clonotypes. Abundant cord blood beta clonotypes carried fewer insertions; young adult naive repertoires showed a weaker similar trend, while memory repertoires showed none. Compared with coincidental sharing between unrelated individuals, an excess of low generation-probability sequences was observed among out-of-frame TCR alpha sequences shared between twins.

For this clonotype: Its antigen remains unidentified. The sample holds no much larger clone one base away, and base qualities are not on file.

Library preparation used 5' RACE. The data were produced on an Illumina HiSeq 2000. Template switching added a universal primer binding site, and the final cDNA carried a unique molecular identifier that allowed TCR cDNA molecules to be counted accurately. First-strand cDNA for TCR alpha and beta chains was synthesized from specific primers in the conserved constant-segment region. To control for contamination, every cDNA library carried two barcodes: a SMART-Mk sample barcode plus Illumina barcodes. Two successive PCR steps introduced TruSeq adapter sequences along with Illumina sample barcodes. The TCR alpha and beta cDNA libraries were sequenced on the Illumina HiSeq platform using custom primers. As for how the authors treated the data: MiGEC processed the raw reads to extract unique molecular identifiers, while MiXCR was used to determine the CDR3 positions. For each individual, recombination models were inferred using an EM algorithm with the repgenHMM and IGoR tools. The analysis of shared clonotypes was done with the tcR package in R, with sharing normalized by the product of cloneset sizes. To study raw recombination free of thymic and clonal selection effects, out-of-frame nonproductive sequences were analyzed. The public reads were reprocessed in TCRdb via fastp at Q25 and MiXCR, keeping in-frame beta chains. Every entry covers one CDR3 protein and lists the most common genes and DNA from its rows. The V and J calls follow TCRdb's processing rather than the paper's. The sample yields around 1.7 million distinct CDR3 sequences; about 32% were counted once. Less than 0.35% of the sample rests with the top ten.

The CDR3, cysteine through phenylalanine, is 16 amino acids long. Of all the DNA, just the CDR3 is kept, 48 bases in frame from base 1. From V the trimming removes 2 bases and from J it removes 0 bases, while the gene matches leave 4 bases of the junction unaccounted for. In the germline V gene, CDR1 corresponds to SGHTA and CDR2 to FQGNSA. Every donor in the study was a healthy Caucasian. The TCR was taken from a newborn girl in good health. The rearranged segments are TRBV7-2 and TRBJ2-1, and 7 bases in between align with TRBD2. The sequencing input was cord blood. The CDR3 has the sequence CASSLSPSGSYNEQFF. The DNA sequence is given as TGTGCCAGCAGCTTATCCCCTAGCGGCTCCTACAATGAGCAGTTCTTC.